Following are 28 T cell receptor beta chains from one sample sequenced in a study of blood T cell repertoires in COVID-19. Assay: immunoSEQ multiplex PCR; the TCRdb copy retains only in-frame clones and omits some. This sample has about 120,000 clones, with 60% to 85% found just once. The sample consisted of peripheral blood. The source of these receptors is a man in his 70s with acute or convalescent COVID-19.

V and J are TRBV6-2 or TRBV6-3 and TRBJ2-5; 8 nucleotides align to TRBD2. V trimming: 6 bases; J trimming: 7 bases; junction bases outside the gene matches: 13. The germline V gene has CDR1 MNHEY and CDR2 SVGEGT. The CDR3 extends over 15 amino acids. The CDR3 bases are TGTGCCAGCAGCTTCGCCCCCGGGGGGGCCGTGACCCAGTACTTC. Protein: CASSFAPGGAVTQYF.

V gene TRBV5-6 combines with J gene TRBJ2-4; 10 bases align to TRBD1. CDR1 is SGHDT, CDR2 YYEEEE, per germline. The trim removed 4 bases at V and 7 bases at J, leaving 5 bases unmatched. CDR3 size: 14 residues. The CDR3 region is CASSRQGAWNIQYF. For the CDR3, the DNA is TGTGCCAGCAGCCGACAGGGGGCATGGAACATTCAGTACTTC.

The V gene is TRBV9, the J gene TRBJ2-2; TRBD2 matches at 9 bases. Germline assignment: CDR1 SGDLS and CDR2 YYNGEE. The CDR3 is 18 residues long. The V and J ends lost 0 bases and 0 bases, in that order; junction bases with no gene match: 6. The CDR3 region has the DNA TGTGCCAGCAGCGTAGTCAGGGTAGCGGGGGCGAACACCGGGGAGCTGTTTTTT. This codes for CASSVVRVAGANTGELFF.

The chain is built from TRBV6-2 or TRBV6-3 and TRBJ2-7; 9 bases fit TRBD2. V trimming: 5 bases; J trimming: 2 bases; junction bases outside the gene matches: 7. In germline, CDR1 is MNHEY, CDR2 SVGEGT. The CDR3 spans 15 residues. CDR3 DNA: TGTGCCAGCAGTACGGGAGCGGGGGGCACCTACGAGCAGTACTTC. Protein product: CASSTGAGGTYEQYF.

The chain employs TRBV5-4 and TRBJ1-1, with TRBD1 as a possible D gene (5 bases). Germline V CDR1 and CDR2: SGHNT, YYREEE (reference sequence). Deletions cut 3 bases from V and 7 bases from J, with 10 bases between. The CDR3 consists of 12 residues. The CDR3 coding sequence is TGTGCCAGCAGCTACGACAGAGGTGAAGCTTTCTTT. It codes for CASSYDRGEAFF. Filled out from reference TRBV5-4 and TRBJ1-1, the complete variable domain reads ETGVTQSPTHLIKTRGQQVTLRCSSQSGHNTVSWYQQALGQGPQFIFQYYREEENGRGNFPPRFSGLQFPNYSSELNVNALELDDSALYLCASSYDRGEAFFGQGTRLTVV.

This rearrangement joins TRBV7-2 to TRBJ2-1; 9 bases match TRBD1. CDR1 and CDR2 from the germline V gene are SGHTA and FQGNSA. The length of the CDR3 is 12 residues. J lost 12 bases, V lost 4 bases, and 4 bases had no gene match. The DNA for the CDR3 is TGTGCCAGCAGCTCCCCGGACAGGGGGCAGTTCTTC. Protein sequence: CASSSPDRGQFF.

This clone has at least ten counts. V and J are TRBV6-2 or TRBV6-3 and TRBJ2-7, with a tentative D call TRBD2 (5 bases). Trimming left V 4 bases short and J 4 bases short, with 17 bases between. Germline CDR1 and CDR2: MNHEY and SVGEGT. This CDR3 is 15 amino acids long. The CDR3 region has the DNA TGTGCCAGCAGTTGGGCGGGTGCGGATCTTTACGAGCAGTACTTC. It translates to CASSWAGADLYEQYF.

The chain recombines TRBV10-3 with TRBJ2-5; 9 bases match TRBD2. The CDR3 length is 19 residues. V lost 4 bases, J lost 0 bases, and 15 bases stayed unmatched. In germline, CDR1 is ENHRY, CDR2 SYGVKD. The CDR3 coding sequence is TGTGCCATCAGTGTGGTCCAGCGGGGGGCCCCGGGCTACCAAGAGACCCAGTACTTC. As protein: CAISVVQRGAPGYQETQYF.

This chain joins TRBV5-1 and TRBJ1-1, with no clear D. V was pared by 7 bases and J by 5 bases, with 18 bases between. CDR3 length: 14 residues. CDR1 is SGHRS, CDR2 YFSETQ, per germline. CDR3 sequence reads: CASENLGTHTEAFF. The CDR3 DNA sequence: TGCGCCAGCGAGAACCTGGGCACTCATACTGAAGCTTTCTTT.

The CDR3 reads CASRTTGMVTEAFF. The CDR3 DNA follows: TGCGCCAGCAGAACGACAGGGATGGTCACTGAAGCTTTCTTT. This chain joins TRBV5-1 and TRBJ1-1; TRBD1 matches 7 bases. Germline V lookup: CDR1 SGHRS, CDR2 YFSETQ. The V gene end was trimmed by 5 bases and the J gene end by 4 bases; junction bases not matched to a gene: 8. CDR3 length equals 14 residues.

The chain has TRBV7-2 and TRBJ2-7; TRBD1 agrees at 7 bases. Germline loops: CDR1 SGHTA, CDR2 FQGNSA. The CDR3 contains 13 residues. J lost 6 bases, V lost 7 bases, and 9 bases had no gene match. CDR3 protein: CASNYNRGSEQYF. CDR3 nucleotides: TGTGCCAGCAACTATAACAGGGGATCCGAGCAGTACTTC.

The genes are TRBV2 and TRBJ2-7; TRBD1 is a possible D gene (6 bases). The CDR3 extends over 14 amino acids. Per germline, CDR1 SNHLY and CDR2 FYNNEI. V shed 5 bases and J shed 2 bases, with 13 bases lying between them. CDR3 sequence (DNA): TGTGCCAGCAGTTTCCTACAGGGCCCCTACGAGCAGTACTTC. Translating it yields CASSFLQGPYEQYF.

J is TRBJ1-1 and V is TRBV9; TRBD1 aligns across 11 bases. The CDR3 length is 16 residues. Germline V lookup: CDR1 SGDLS, CDR2 YYNGEE. Unmatched junction bases numbered 6, after V lost 4 bases and J lost 1 base. This chain's CDR3 is CASSPGTGGWNTEAFF. The DNA for the CDR3 is TGTGCCAGCAGCCCTGGGACAGGGGGTTGGAACACTGAAGCTTTCTTT.

This clone was seen only once. The V gene is TRBV5-1, the J gene TRBJ2-1; 8 bases map to TRBD2. The CDR3 runs to 15 residues. Germline CDR1 reads SGHRS; CDR2 reads YFSETQ. With 2 bases clipped from V and 6 bases from J, the junction kept 7 bases outside the gene matches. CDR3 amino acids: CASSLSRGGSNEQFF. In DNA, the CDR3 is TGCGCCAGCAGCTTATCTCGCGGGGGGAGCAATGAGCAGTTCTTC. Full variable domain (rest looked up from reference TRBV5-1 and TRBJ2-1): KAGVTQTPRYLIKTRGQQVTLSCSPISGHRSVSWYQQTPGQGLQFLFEYFSETQRNKGNFPGRFSGRQFSNSRSEMNVSTLELGDSALYLCASSLSRGGSNEQFFGPGTRLTVL.

The chain links TRBV30 to TRBJ2-1, with 7 bases aligning to TRBD2. The CDR3 loop spans 13 amino acids. In germline, CDR1 is GTSNPN, CDR2 SVGIG (reference sequence). The V gene end was trimmed by 5 bases and the J gene end by 9 bases; junction bases not matched to a gene: 10. The CDR3 is CAWSGRTGGEQFF. The CDR3, as DNA: TGTGCCTGGTCGGGACGGACGGGGGGTGAGCAGTTCTTC.

The chain joins TRBV5-4 to TRBJ1-2; 10 bases match TRBD1. V lost 5 bases to trimming and J lost 2 bases; unmatched junction nucleotides: 9. CDR3 length: 16 residues. In germline, CDR1 is SGHNT, CDR2 YYREEE (reference sequence). CDR3 sequence: CASRGTGVLTNYGYTF. The CDR3 DNA is TGTGCCAGCAGAGGGACAGGGGTCCTTACGAACTATGGCTACACCTTC. Full variable domain (remainder filled in from reference TRBV5-4 and TRBJ1-2): ETGVTQSPTHLIKTRGQQVTLRCSSQSGHNTVSWYQQALGQGPQFIFQYYREEENGRGNFPPRFSGLQFPNYSSELNVNALELDDSALYLCASRGTGVLTNYGYTFGSGTRLTVV.

The rearrangement joins TRBV6-4 to TRBJ2-3; 8 bases align to TRBD2. Trimming removed 0 bases from V and 4 bases from J; junction bases left unmatched: 6. Per germline, CDR1 MRHNA and CDR2 SNTAGT. This CDR3 is built from 16 residues. CDR3 in DNA: TGTGCCAGCAGTGACTCGAGGTCCGGGGGGGCAGATACGCAGTATTTT. Protein: CASSDSRSGGADTQYF.

The chain couples TRBV28 to TRBJ1-5; D uncertain. The CDR3 covers 12 residues. Germline V gene data show CDR1 as MDHEN and CDR2 as SYDVKM. V lost 1 base to trimming and J lost 7 bases, with 5 bases between them. CDR3 nucleotides: TGTGCCAGCAGTTTATCAGGCCAGCCCCAGCATTTT. Its protein is CASSLSGQPQHF. Complete variable domain (other parts from reference TRBV28 and TRBJ1-5): DVKVTQSSRYLVKRTGEKVFLECVQDMDHENMFWYRQDPGLGLRLIYFSYDVKMKEKGDIPEGYSVSREKKERFSLILESASTNQTSMYLCASSLSGQPQHFGDGTRLSIL.

This clone was picked up a small number of times. The J gene is TRBJ1-4, the V gene TRBV7-2, with 8 bases that match TRBD1. This CDR3 is 15 amino acids long. The germline CDR1 and CDR2 sequences are SGHTA and FQGNSA. V lost 3 bases and J lost 6; bases outside the gene matches: 6. CDR3 in DNA: TGTGCCAGCAGCTTTACCGACAGGGGTCATGAAAAACTGTTTTTT. This encodes CASSFTDRGHEKLFF.

The J gene is TRBJ1-1, the V gene TRBV6-1; D is uncertain. In germline, CDR1 is MNHNS, CDR2 SASEGT. This CDR3 region has 12 residues. Trimming stripped 3 bases from V and 5 bases from J, with 7 bases between. The CDR3: CASSDRGTEAFF. Here the CDR3 DNA reads TGTGCCAGCAGTGACAGAGGGACTGAAGCTTTCTTT.

The chain joins TRBV5-4 to TRBJ1-2, with D unclear. This CDR3 has 15 amino acids. Germline lookup yields CDR1 SGHNT and CDR2 YYREEE (reference sequence). Trimming left V 4 bases short and J 4 bases short, with 17 bases between. CDR3 amino acids: CASSPLPLTAYGYTF. The CDR3 DNA follows: TGTGCCAGCAGCCCCCTGCCCTTAACAGCCTATGGCTACACCTTC.

The chain is built from TRBV7-8 and TRBJ2-7; 9 nucleotides match TRBD1. Germline CDR1 reads SGHVS; CDR2 reads FQNEAQ. The ends lost 10 bases at V and 5 bases at J; junction bases unmatched: 6. The CDR3 loop spans 12 amino acids. Here the CDR3 reads CANLRDRDEQYF. The CDR3, as DNA: TGTGCCAACCTCCGGGACAGGGACGAGCAGTACTTC.

The rearrangement joins TRBV30 to TRBJ2-5; 10 bases align to TRBD1. Germline V gives CDR1 GTSNPN, CDR2 SVGIG (reference sequence). This CDR3 is built from 19 residues. V lost 3 bases, J lost 6 bases, and 22 bases stayed unmatched. CDR3 bases: TGTGCCTGGAGACACCGAAGTAGGGGACAGGGGAGTCGTGGAAAGACCCAGTACTTC. It codes for CAWRHRSRGQGSRGKTQYF.

V gene TRBV9 combines with J gene TRBJ2-7, with TRBD1 matching over 7 bases. The CDR3 runs 14 residues. V shed 4 bases, J shed 3 bases, and the junction held 7 bases outside the gene matches. Germline CDR1 reads SGDLS; CDR2 reads YYNGEE. The CDR3 region is CASSLTGAFYEQYF. CDR3 coding DNA: TGTGCCAGCAGCCTTACAGGGGCCTTCTACGAGCAGTACTTC.

This sequence joins TRBV6-1 and TRBJ1-2; 9 bases agree with TRBD1. The CDR3 sequence is 13 residues long. Losses at the gene ends were 3 bases for V and 5 bases for J; bases not matched to a gene: 1. Germline lookup yields CDR1 MNHNS and CDR2 SASEGT. The CDR3 DNA follows: TGTGCCAGCAGTGAGGGACAGGGTTATGGCTACACCTTC. Its protein is CASSEGQGYGYTF.

In its sample, this clone was seen once. The chain has TRBV7-8 and TRBJ2-3, with TRBD2 as a possible D gene (5 bases). Trimming left V 5 bases short and J 4 bases short, with 13 bases between. Germline CDR1 and CDR2: SGHVS and FQNEAQ. This CDR3 region has 14 residues. CDR3 in amino acids: CASSRAGGPDTQYF. The CDR3 bases are TGTGCCAGCAGCCGTGCGGGTGGACCAGATACGCAGTATTTT.

The gene calls are TRBV18 and TRBJ1-1; a possible D gene is TRBD1 (6 bases). The CDR3 consists of 16 residues. The germline V gene has CDR1 KGHSH and CDR2 LQKENI. V was cut by 3 bases and J by 3 bases, with 17 bases left in between. The CDR3 loop is CASSPVGGPTDTEAFF. The CDR3 bases are TGTGCCAGCTCACCGGTCGGGGGGCCGACGGACACTGAAGCTTTCTTT.

The genes are TRBV19 and TRBJ1-6, with 7 bases lining up with TRBD1. Germline V lookup: CDR1 LNHDA, CDR2 SQIVND (reference sequence). V lost 4 bases and J lost 9; bases outside the gene matches: 9. The CDR3 length is 15 residues. CDR3 in amino acids: CASSTGTVPGSPLHF. The CDR3 bases are TGTGCCAGTAGTACCGGGACAGTTCCCGGTTCACCCCTCCACTTT.